What follows describes a single T cell receptor (beta chain). Its target is not known. This specimen belongs to a study of T cell responses to AZD1222 COVID-19 vaccine. Broader study findings: Spike-specific TCR breadth and depth were elevated following two AZD1222 doses. Only 5 or 6 individuals given AZD1222 were seropositive at baseline. Repertoires were obtained only post-peak T cell response. Targeting of unmutated variant regions was reportedly seen in nearly half of spike-specific TCRs.

Sequencing was performed with immunoSEQ multiplex PCR; in TCRdb, only in-frame clones are kept and a portion is missing. The sample has 150,000 to 200,000 clones, approximately 89% seen once. The TCR originated in an adult in good health. The sample here was peripheral blood, taken on day 0 of AZD1222 vaccination.

The CDR3 loop reads CASKGQGYSPLHF. The CDR3 DNA reads TGTGCCAGCAAGGGGCAGGGGTACTCACCCCTCCACTTT. The chain recombines TRBV6-5 with TRBJ1-6; D might be TRBD1 (6 bases). Per the germline V gene, CDR1 is MNHEY and CDR2 is SVGAGI. The CDR3 has 13 residues. The germline V and J ends were trimmed by 7 bases and 10 bases, with 14 bases remaining between them.